The sequence of this T cell receptor (beta chain) was determined in a study of identical twins. General observations from the study: Among monozygotic twins, out-of-frame TCR alpha sharing exceeded what models predicted. Zero-insertion analyses were open to partial confounding by invariant MAIT and iNKT cells. Compared with unrelated sharing, twin-shared out-of-frame alpha sequences had more low-probability sequences.

At least ten counts were recorded for this clonotype. Its antigen remains unidentified. With 5 bases clipped from V and 8 bases from J, the junction kept 9 bases outside the gene matches. In germline, CDR1 is LNHNV, CDR2 YYDKDF (reference sequence). The CDR3 length is 14 residues. One entry per CDR3 protein, called by TCRdb with MiXCR from the 5' RACE reads. The sample consists of fewer than 800,000 distinct CDR3 sequences, about 7.1% of them appearing once. Separately, the same data were catalogued under a study of yellow fever vaccine responses in identical twins.

The rearrangement links TRBV15 to TRBJ1-2, with 9 bases lining up with TRBD1. Sequencing was carried out using PBMCs. This TCR was sampled from a woman under 30 in good health. CDR3 nucleotide sequence: TGTGCCACCAGCCCGGACAGGGGAAGTGGCGGCTACACCTTC. Its translation is CATSPDRGSGGYTF.